The rows below give T cell receptor beta chains drawn from one sample of a study of response to subunit inactivated influenza vaccine. TCRdb processed the RT-PCR reads anew with MiXCR; each CDR3 protein has one entry. The table lists about 500,000 distinct CDR3 sequences, 6.5% to 8% of them singletons. This sample comprised PBMCs from blood, obtained roughly 24 months after vaccination. These receptors were collected from a man in his fifties or sixties who received an inactivated influenza vaccine. Each CDR3 is given with its conserved first and last residue. The D gene is left open where the match is weak. The size entry is marked missing in some rows and otherwise reads once, few, many or a size class.

>NA|TRBJ2-7|NA|TRBV6-1
CASSKKSPGHYYEQYF
TGTGCCAGCAGTAAGAAATCCCCGGGACACTATTACGAGCAGTACTTC
>few|TRBJ2-1|TRBD2|TRBV7-2
CASSILAGGKYNEQFF
TGTGCCAGCAGCATCCTAGCGGGGGGGAAATACAATGAGCAGTTCTTC
>NA|TRBJ2-7|NA|TRBV20-1
CSAFKPGHTYEQYF
TGCAGTGCTTTTAAGCCGGGACACACCTACGAGCAGTACTTC
>many|TRBJ2-5|NA|TRBV20-1
CSATPLIAGPTKETQYF
TGCAGTGCAACGCCCCTCATTGCGGGACCCACCAAAGAGACCCAGTACTTC
>many|TRBJ2-1|NA|TRBV4-3
CASSQEAAQSHEQFF
TGCGCCAGCAGCCAAGAGGCAGCGCAGTCCCATGAGCAGTTCTTC
>many|TRBJ2-5|NA|TRBV6-5
CASSYSRLETQYF
TGTGCCAGCAGTTACTCGAGATTAGAGACCCAGTACTTC
>NA|TRBJ1-6|NA|TRBV20-1
CSARGQVNYNSPLHF
TGCAGTGCTAGAGGACAGGTTAACTATAATTCACCCCTCCACTTT
>few|TRBJ2-5|TRBD2|TRBV12-3/TRBV12-4
CASSGGRVQETQYF
TGTGCCAGCAGTGGGGGGAGGGTCCAAGAGACCCAGTACTTC
>many|TRBJ1-1|NA|TRBV7-8
CASSLFPDRNTEAFF
TGTGCCAGCAGCTTATTCCCGGACAGGAACACTGAAGCTTTCTTT
>few|TRBJ2-3|NA|TRBV7-9
CASSLRGIPVDTQYF
TGTGCCAGCAGCTTAAGAGGTATCCCGGTAGATACGCAGTATTTT
>NA|TRBJ2-5|NA|TRBV9
CASSDRVYQETQYF
TGTGCCAGCAGCGACAGGGTTTACCAAGAGACCCAGTACTTC
>NA|TRBJ2-1|TRBD2|TRBV5-1
CASSLRTSGGFNEQFF
TGCGCCAGCAGCCTCCGGACTAGCGGGGGATTCAATGAGCAGTTCTTC
>few|TRBJ2-1|NA|TRBV28
CASSHPSANEQFF
TGTGCCAGCAGCCATCCAAGCGCCAATGAGCAGTTCTTC
>many|TRBJ2-7|TRBD1|TRBV6-1
CASSKDRVSYEQYF
TGTGCCAGCAGTAAGGACAGGGTATCCTACGAGCAGTACTTC
>few|TRBJ2-6|NA|TRBV12-3/TRBV12-4
CAIRTRGANVLTF
TGTGCCATCCGGACCCGTGGGGCCAACGTCCTGACTTTC
>NA|TRBJ2-2|NA|TRBV20-1
CSAPGTGELFF
TGCAGTGCCCCGGGAACAGGGGAGCTGTTTTTT